This T cell receptor (beta chain) originates from a study of cytomegalovirus exposure and HLA in healthy donors. Samples came from healthy bone marrow donors. After removal of 2 bases from V and 8 bases from J, the junction contained 8 bases not matched to a gene. Per germline, CDR1 ENHRY and CDR2 SYGVKD. The CDR3 consists of 15 residues. Amplification used 60 Vbeta primers and 13 Jbeta primers. Clones were sequenced by immunoSEQ multiplex PCR, and TCRdb holds only the in-frame ones, with some missing. The table records under 200,000 clones, 70% to 85% of them present only once. The receptor was derived from a man in his forties or fifties in good health and CMV-seropositive. The chain couples TRBV10-3 to TRBJ2-1, with 8 bases fitting TRBD1. What was sequenced was PBMCs. CDR3 DNA sequence: TGTGCCATCAGTGAGGGACAGGGAAACACCCATGAGCAGTTCTTC. Protein sequence: CAISEGQGNTHEQFF.